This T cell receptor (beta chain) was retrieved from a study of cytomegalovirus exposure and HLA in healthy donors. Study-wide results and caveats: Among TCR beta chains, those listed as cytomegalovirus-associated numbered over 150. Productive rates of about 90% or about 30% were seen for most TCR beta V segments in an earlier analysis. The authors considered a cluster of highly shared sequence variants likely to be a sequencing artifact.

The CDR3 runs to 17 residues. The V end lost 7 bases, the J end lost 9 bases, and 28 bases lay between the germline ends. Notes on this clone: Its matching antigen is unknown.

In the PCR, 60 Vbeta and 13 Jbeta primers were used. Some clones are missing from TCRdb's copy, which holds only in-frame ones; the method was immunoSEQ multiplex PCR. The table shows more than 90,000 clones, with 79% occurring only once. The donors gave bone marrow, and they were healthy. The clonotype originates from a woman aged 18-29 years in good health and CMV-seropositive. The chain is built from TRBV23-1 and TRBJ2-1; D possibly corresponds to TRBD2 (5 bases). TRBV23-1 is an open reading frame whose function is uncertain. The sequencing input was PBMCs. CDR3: CASTPEGGCIEISEQFF. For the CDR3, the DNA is TGCGCCAGCACCCCTGAGGGTGGCTGCATAGAGATCAGTGAGCAGTTCTTC.